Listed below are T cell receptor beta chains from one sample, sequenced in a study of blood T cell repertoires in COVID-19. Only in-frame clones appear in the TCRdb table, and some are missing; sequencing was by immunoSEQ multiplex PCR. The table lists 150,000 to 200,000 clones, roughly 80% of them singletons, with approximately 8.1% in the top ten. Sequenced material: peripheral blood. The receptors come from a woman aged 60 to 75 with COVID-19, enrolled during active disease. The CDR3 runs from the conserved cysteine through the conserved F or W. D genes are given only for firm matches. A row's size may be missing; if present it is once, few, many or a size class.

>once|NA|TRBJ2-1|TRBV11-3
TGTGCCAGCAGCACTAGTAGCGGTACCTACAATGAGCAGTTCTTC
CASSTSSGTYNEQFF
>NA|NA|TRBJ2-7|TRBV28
TGTGCCAGCAGCCAACCCTACCTGACAGGTTCCTACGAGCAGTACTTC
CASSQPYLTGSYEQYF
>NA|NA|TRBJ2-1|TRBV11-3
TGTGCCAGCAGCTTAGGGCGCGGATGGGACAATGAGCAGTTCTTC
CASSLGRGWDNEQFF
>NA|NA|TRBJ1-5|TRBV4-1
TGCGCCAGCAGTCCATCGTGGACAAACCTCAATCAGCCCCAGCATTTT
CASSPSWTNLNQPQHF
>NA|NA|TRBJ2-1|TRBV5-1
TGCGCCAGCAGCTTGGTGGCAGATCCTTACAATGAGCAGTTCTTC
CASSLVADPYNEQFF
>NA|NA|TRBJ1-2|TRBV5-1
TGCGCCAGCAGCTTGGAGACAGTTTCATATGGCTACACCTTC
CASSLETVSYGYTF
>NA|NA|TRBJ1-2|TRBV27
TGTGCCAGCAGTGCCCTTCGGGGTAGGAACTATGGCTACACCTTC
CASSALRGRNYGYTF
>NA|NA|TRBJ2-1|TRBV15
TGTGCCACCAGCAGAGAGGGATTCGGGAGCCTGTACAATGAGCAGTTCTTC
CATSREGFGSLYNEQFF
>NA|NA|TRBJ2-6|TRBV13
TGTGCCAGCAGCGCGGGGCTCGGGGGAGCTGGGGCCAACGTCCTGACTTTC
CASSAGLGGAGANVLTF
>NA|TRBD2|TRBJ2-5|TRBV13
TGTGCCAGCACCACAACCCGACTAGCGGGGGTCCAAGAGACCCAGTACTTC
CASTTTRLAGVQETQYF
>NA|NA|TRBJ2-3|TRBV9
TGTGCCAGCAGCGTAGAGGTAGGGGTCGGCACAGATACGCAGTATTTT
CASSVEVGVGTDTQYF
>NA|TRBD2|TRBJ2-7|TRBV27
TGTGCCAGCAGTTTACAGCGGGGTTCCTACGAGCAGTACTTC
CASSLQRGSYEQYF
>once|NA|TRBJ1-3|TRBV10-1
TGCGCCAGCACACGTACCGGGAGCCGGTTTGGAAACACCATATATTTT
CASTRTGSRFGNTIYF
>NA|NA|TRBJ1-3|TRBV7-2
TGTGCCAGCAGCTTACCCGCCGGGGGGCGCGGAAACACCATATATTTT
CASSLPAGGRGNTIYF
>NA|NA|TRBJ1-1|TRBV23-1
TGCGCCAGCAGGCATAGCCCCACAAGGGGCTTCGAAGCTTTCTTT
CASRHSPTRGFEAFF
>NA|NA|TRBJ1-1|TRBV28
TGTGCCAGCAGTTTACCGGGGAGGACTGAAGCTTTCTTT
CASSLPGRTEAFF
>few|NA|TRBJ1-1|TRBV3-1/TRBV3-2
TGTGCCAGCAGCCAAGCGGAGGGAGAAGCTTTCTTT
CASSQAEGEAFF
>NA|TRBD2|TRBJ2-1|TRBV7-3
TGTGCCAGCAGCCCCTTGGGGGCGGGGGGCCCATTTGTTAATGAGCAGTTCTTC
CASSPLGAGGPFVNEQFF
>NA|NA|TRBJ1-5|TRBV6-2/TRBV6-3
TGTGCCAGCAGTTACCATAGCAATCAGCCCCAGCATTTT
CASSYHSNQPQHF
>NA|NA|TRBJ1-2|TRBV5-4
TGTGCCAGCAGCTTGCGGGAGAACTATGGCTACACCTTC
CASSLRENYGYTF
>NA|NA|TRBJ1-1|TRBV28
TGTGCCACTACAGTGGTAAACACTGAAGCTTTCTTT
CATTVVNTEAFF
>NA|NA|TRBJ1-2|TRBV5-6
TGTGCCAGCAGCTTCCGGGGCAGGGGTTTAATTCGCTATGGCTACACCTTC
CASSFRGRGLIRYGYTF
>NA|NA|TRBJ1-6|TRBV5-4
TGTGCCAGCAGCCTCAGGGGTGGTTCACCCCTCCACTTT
CASSLRGGSPLHF
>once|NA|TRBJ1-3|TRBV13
TGTGCCAGCAGCTCCCAGACAGTCTCTGGAAACACCATATATTTT
CASSSQTVSGNTIYF
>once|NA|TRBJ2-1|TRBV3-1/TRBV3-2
TGTGCCAGCAGCCAAGTTCCGGGGAACTTTTACAATGAGCAGTTCTTC
CASSQVPGNFYNEQFF
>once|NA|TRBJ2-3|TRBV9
TGTGCCAGCAGCGCCTTCACAGATACGCAGTATTTT
CASSAFTDTQYF
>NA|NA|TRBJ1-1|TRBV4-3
TGCGCCAGCAGGGCCACGGGGAACACTGAAGCTTTCTTT
CASRATGNTEAFF
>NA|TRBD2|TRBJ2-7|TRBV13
TGTGCCAGCAGCTTAGGGTATAGCGGGAGGAACTCCTACGAGCAGTACTTC
CASSLGYSGRNSYEQYF
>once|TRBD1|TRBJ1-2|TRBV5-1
TGCGCCAGCAGTCCGGGACAGGGGGCGAGAGGCTACACCTTC
CASSPGQGARGYTF
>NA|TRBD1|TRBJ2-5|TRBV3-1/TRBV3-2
TGTGCCAGCAGCCTCCGGACAGGGGGCCGAGAGACCCAGTACTTC
CASSLRTGGRETQYF
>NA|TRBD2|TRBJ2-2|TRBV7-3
TGTGCCAGCAGCTTAAACGGGGGGATGACCGGGGAGCTGTTTTTT
CASSLNGGMTGELFF
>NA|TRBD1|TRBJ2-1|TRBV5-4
TGTGCCAGCAGCCTGGCCGGGACAGGGGGAACTGAGCAGTTCTTC
CASSLAGTGGTEQFF
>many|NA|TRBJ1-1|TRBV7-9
TGTGCCAGCAGCTCCGATAGCGCTGAAGCTTTCTTT
CASSSDSAEAFF
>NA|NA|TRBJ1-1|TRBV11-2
TGTGCCAGCAGCTTAGAATCAGTTACCTCTGAAGCTTTCTTT
CASSLESVTSEAFF
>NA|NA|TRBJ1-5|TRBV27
TGTGCCAGCAGTCCTTTTTCGAGCAATCAGCCCCAGCATTTT
CASSPFSSNQPQHF
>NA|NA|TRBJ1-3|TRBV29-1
TGCAGCGTTTCGACTTCTGGAAACACCATATATTTT
CSVSTSGNTIYF
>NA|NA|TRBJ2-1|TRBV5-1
TGCGCCAGCAGCTTGGCTCAGGGGTCCTACAATGAGCAGTTCTTC
CASSLAQGSYNEQFF
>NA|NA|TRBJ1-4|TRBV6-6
TGTGCCAGCAGTCTTACTCGAGTAGGCGGGGGCAGGTGGGAAAAACTGTTTTTT
CASSLTRVGGGRWEKLFF
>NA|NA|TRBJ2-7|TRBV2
TGTGCCAGAGGACTGGGTTTATACGAGCAGTACTTC
CARGLGLYEQYF
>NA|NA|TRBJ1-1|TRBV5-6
TGTGCCAGCAGCTTGGAGCTTAAAAGGGGCGGAGCTTTCTTT
CASSLELKRGGAFF
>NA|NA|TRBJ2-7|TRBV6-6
TGTGCCAGCAGTTACTCATCAGGGGCCTACGAGCAGTACTTC
CASSYSSGAYEQYF
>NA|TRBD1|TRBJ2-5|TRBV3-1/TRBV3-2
TGTGCCAGCAGCCAAAGGACAGGGGGCCCTTCGTTGGGGCAAGAGACCCAGTACTTC
CASSQRTGGPSLGQETQYF
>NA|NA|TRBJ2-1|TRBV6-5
TGTGCCAGCAGTTACAGGGTTCAGGGTGAGCAGTTCTTC
CASSYRVQGEQFF
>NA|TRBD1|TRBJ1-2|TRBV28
TGTGCCAGCAGTTTAAATTTAGGGGCAGGGGGCTTCTATGGCTACACCTTC
CASSLNLGAGGFYGYTF
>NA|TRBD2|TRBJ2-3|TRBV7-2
TGTGCCAGCAGCTTAACTAGCGGGAGCACAGATACGCAGTATTTT
CASSLTSGSTDTQYF
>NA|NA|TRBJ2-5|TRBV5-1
TGCGCCAGCAGCTTGGGACTAGTATTCCAAGAGACCCAGTACTTC
CASSLGLVFQETQYF
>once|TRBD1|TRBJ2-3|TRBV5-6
TGTGCCAGCAGCTCTCCTAAGGGACAGGGCGCAGATACGCAGTATTTT
CASSSPKGQGADTQYF
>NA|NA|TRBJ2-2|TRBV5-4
TGTGCCAGCAGCCTAAATACTCGCGGGGGGGAGCTGTTTTTT
CASSLNTRGGELFF
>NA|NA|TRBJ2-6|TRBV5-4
TGTGCCAGCAGCGGGGGGGCTGATTACTCTGGGGCCAACGTCCTGACTTTC
CASSGGADYSGANVLTF
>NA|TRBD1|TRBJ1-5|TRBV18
TGTGCCAGCTCACCAGAGGGACAGGGTCACAGCAATCAGCCCCAGCATTTT
CASSPEGQGHSNQPQHF
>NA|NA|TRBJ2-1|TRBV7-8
TGTGCCAGCAGCTTAGCTGGACAGAGAGGGCAGTTCTTC
CASSLAGQRGQFF
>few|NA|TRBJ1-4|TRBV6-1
TGTGCCAGCAGTGACCCAGGATGGAATCGCGTGGATGAAAAACTGTTTTTT
CASSDPGWNRVDEKLFF
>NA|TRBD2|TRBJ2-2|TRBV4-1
TGCGCCAGCAGCCAAGTAAGGAGGACTAGCGGGAGTTTCGCGAACACCGGGGAGCTGTTTTTT
CASSQVRRTSGSFANTGELFF
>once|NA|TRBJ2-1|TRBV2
TGTGCCAGCAGTGACGGCTCCTACAATGAGCAGTTCTTC
CASSDGSYNEQFF
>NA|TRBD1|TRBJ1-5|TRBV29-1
TGCAGCGTTAGGACAGGGGAGAATCAGCCCCAGCATTTT
CSVRTGENQPQHF
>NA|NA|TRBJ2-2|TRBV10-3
TGTGCCATCAGTGAGGCCGACCGGAGCGGGGAGCTGTTTTTT
CAISEADRSGELFF
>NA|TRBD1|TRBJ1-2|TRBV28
TGTGCCAGCAAGACAGGGGACCGATATGGCTACACCTTC
CASKTGDRYGYTF
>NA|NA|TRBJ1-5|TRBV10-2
TGCGCCAGCCGGGACAACAATCAGCCCCAGCATTTT
CASRDNNQPQHF
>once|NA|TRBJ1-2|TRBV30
TGTGCCTGGATGCGGGCCCTCGGATTGGGGGGCTACACCTTC
CAWMRALGLGGYTF